This record concerns one T cell receptor (beta chain) sequence. Germline assignment: CDR1 SGHTA and CDR2 FQGTGA. CDR3 size: 19 residues. Trimming removed 1 base from V and 5 bases from J, with 26 bases in between. The data originate from a study of blood T cell repertoires in COVID-19. The wider study: Samples representing acute and convalescent COVID-19 were sourced from the United States, Italy and Spain. PBMCs, B-cell-depleted T cells, or T cells were the source of the cDNA or gDNA that made up the material.

Authors' data handling: Quantification of nucleated cells was approximated via reference gene primer amplification. Libraries were prepared by immunoSEQ multiplex PCR; TCRdb keeps only in-frame clonotypes and omits some of them. For V, J and clone size, that table is used; D and trimming come from the DNA. The data contain roughly 260,000 clones, 82% of them singletons. Sequencing was carried out using peripheral blood. This chain joins TRBV7-3 and TRBJ1-2, with TRBD1 as a possible D gene (5 bases). The TCR originated in a woman younger than 35 with acute or convalescent COVID-19. The CDR3 DNA reads as TGTGCCAGCAGCTTAATCCCCGGGACTCCTAGGAGGAGAGGATATGGCTACACCTTC. It translates to CASSLIPGTPRRRGYGYTF.